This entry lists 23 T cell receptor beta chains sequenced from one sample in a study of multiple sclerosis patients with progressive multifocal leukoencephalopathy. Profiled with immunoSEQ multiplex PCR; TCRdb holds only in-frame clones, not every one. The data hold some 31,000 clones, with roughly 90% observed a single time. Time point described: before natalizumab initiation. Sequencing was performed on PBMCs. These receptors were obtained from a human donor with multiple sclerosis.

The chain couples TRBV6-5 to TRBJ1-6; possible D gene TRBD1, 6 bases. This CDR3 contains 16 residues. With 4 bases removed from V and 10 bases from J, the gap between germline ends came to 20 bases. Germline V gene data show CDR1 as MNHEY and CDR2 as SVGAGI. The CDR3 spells CASSSRFRGSRSPLHF. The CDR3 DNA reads TGTGCCAGCAGTTCCAGATTCAGGGGAAGTAGGTCACCCCTCCACTTT.

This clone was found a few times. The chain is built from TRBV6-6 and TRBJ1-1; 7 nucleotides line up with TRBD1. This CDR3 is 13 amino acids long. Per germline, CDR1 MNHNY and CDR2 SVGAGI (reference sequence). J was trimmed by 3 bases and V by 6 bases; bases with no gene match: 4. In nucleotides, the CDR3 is TGTGCCAGCAGGTCACAGGGGTACACTGAAGCTTTCTTT. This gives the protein CASRSQGYTEAFF.

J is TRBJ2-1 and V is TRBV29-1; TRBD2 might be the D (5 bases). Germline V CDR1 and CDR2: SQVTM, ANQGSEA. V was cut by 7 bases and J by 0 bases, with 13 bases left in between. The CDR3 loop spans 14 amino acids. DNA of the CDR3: TGCAGCGGATCAAGGGAGCTCTCCTACAATGAGCAGTTCTTC. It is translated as CSGSRELSYNEQFF.

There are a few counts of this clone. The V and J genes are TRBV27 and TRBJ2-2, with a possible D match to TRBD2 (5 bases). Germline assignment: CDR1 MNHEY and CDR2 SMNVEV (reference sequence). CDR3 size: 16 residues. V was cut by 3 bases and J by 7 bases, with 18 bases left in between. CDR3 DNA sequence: TGTGCCAGCAGTTTTATAAGCGGAAGAAGTGGCGGGGAGCTGTTTTTT. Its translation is CASSFISGRSGGELFF.

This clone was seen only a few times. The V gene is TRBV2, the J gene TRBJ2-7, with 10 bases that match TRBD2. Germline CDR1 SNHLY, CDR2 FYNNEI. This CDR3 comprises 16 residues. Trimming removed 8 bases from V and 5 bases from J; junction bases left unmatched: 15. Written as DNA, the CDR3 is TGTGCCAGCGGGCGGAGCGGGAGGGCCGATGTGAACGAGCAGTACTTC. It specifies CASGRSGRADVNEQYF.

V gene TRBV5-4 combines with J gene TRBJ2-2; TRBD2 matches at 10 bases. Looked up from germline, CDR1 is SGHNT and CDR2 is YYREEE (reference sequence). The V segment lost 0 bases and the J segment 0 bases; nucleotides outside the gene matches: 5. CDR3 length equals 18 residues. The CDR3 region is CASSLGTSGLSNTGELFF. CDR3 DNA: TGTGCCAGCAGCTTGGGGACTAGCGGCCTTTCGAACACCGGGGAGCTGTTTTTT.

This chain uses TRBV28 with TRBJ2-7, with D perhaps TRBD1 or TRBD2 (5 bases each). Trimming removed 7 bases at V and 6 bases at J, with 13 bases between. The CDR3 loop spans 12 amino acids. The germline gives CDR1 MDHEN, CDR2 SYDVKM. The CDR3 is CASITRDAEQYF. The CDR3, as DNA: TGTGCCAGCATTACCCGGGACGCCGAGCAGTACTTC.

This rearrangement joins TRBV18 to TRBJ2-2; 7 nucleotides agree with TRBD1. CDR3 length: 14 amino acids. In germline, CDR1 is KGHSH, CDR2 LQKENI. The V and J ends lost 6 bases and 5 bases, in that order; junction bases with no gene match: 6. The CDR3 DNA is TGTGCCAGCTCGGGACAGAGAACAACCGGGGAGCTGTTTTTT. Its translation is CASSGQRTTGELFF.

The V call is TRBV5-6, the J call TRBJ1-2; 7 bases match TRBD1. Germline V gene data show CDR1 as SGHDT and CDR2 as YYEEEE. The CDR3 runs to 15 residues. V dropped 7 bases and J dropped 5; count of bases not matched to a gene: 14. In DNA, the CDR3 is TGTGCCAGCCTCAACAGGGGACAAACAGGGTATGGCTACACCTTC. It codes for CASLNRGQTGYGYTF.

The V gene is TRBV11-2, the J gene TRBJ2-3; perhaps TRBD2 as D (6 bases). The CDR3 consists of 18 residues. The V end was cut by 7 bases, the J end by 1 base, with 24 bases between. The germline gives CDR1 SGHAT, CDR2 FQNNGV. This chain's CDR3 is CASIQRGGGPVGTDTQYF. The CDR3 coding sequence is TGTGCCAGCATCCAACGAGGAGGAGGGCCGGTAGGCACAGATACGCAGTATTTT.

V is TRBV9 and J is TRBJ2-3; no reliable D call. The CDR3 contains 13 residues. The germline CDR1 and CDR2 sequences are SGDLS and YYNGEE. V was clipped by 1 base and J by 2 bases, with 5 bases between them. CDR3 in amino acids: CASSVYYTDTQYF. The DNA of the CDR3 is TGTGCCAGCAGCGTATATTACACAGATACGCAGTATTTT.

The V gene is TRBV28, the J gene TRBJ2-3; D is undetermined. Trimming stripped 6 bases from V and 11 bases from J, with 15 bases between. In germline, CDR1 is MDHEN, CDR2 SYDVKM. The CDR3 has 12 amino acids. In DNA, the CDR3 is TGTGCCAGCAGCCCCTCCAGGCTAGGGCAGTATTTT. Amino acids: CASSPSRLGQYF.

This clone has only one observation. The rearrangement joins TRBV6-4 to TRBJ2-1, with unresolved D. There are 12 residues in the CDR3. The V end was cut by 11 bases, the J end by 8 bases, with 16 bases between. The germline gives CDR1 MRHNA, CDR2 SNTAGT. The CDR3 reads CAPPASGDEQFF. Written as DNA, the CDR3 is TGTGCCCCCCCGGCCTCTGGAGATGAGCAGTTCTTC.

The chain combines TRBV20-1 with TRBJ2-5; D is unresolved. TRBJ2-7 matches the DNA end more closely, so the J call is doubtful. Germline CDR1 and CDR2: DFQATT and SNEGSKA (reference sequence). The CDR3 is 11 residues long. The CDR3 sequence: CSGVESGEQYF. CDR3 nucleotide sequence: TGCAGTGGGGTGGAGTCGGGCGAGCAGTACTTC.

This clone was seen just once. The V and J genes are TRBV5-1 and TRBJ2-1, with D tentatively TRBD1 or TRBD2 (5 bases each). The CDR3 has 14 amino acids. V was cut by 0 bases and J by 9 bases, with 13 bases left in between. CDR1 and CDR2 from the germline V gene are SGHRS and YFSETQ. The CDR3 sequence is CASSLEGPAREQFF. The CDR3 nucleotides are TGCGCCAGCAGCTTGGAGGGACCCGCACGTGAGCAGTTCTTC. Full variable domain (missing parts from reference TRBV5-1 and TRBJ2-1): KAGVTQTPRYLIKTRGQQVTLSCSPISGHRSVSWYQQTPGQGLQFLFEYFSETQRNKGNFPGRFSGRQFSNSRSEMNVSTLELGDSALYLCASSLEGPAREQFFGPGTRLTVL.

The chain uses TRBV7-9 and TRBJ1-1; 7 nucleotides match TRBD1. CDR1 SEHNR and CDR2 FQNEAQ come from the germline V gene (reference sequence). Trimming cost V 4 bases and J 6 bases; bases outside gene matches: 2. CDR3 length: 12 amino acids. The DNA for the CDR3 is TGTGCCAGCAGCTGGACAGGTTCTGAAGCTTTCTTT. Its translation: CASSWTGSEAFF. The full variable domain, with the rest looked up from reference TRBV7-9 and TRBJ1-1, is DTGVSQNPRHKITKRGQNVTFRCDPISEHNRLYWYRQTLGQGPEFLTYFQNEAQLEKSRLLSDRFSAERPKGSFSTLEIQRTEQGDSAMYLCASSWTGSEAFFGQGTRLTVV.

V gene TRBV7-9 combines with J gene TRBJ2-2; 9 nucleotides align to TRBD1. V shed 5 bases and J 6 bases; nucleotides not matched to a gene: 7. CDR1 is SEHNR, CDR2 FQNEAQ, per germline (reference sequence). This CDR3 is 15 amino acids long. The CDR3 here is CASSRDRVQPGELFF. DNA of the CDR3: TGTGCCAGCAGCCGGGACAGGGTGCAGCCCGGGGAGCTGTTTTTT.

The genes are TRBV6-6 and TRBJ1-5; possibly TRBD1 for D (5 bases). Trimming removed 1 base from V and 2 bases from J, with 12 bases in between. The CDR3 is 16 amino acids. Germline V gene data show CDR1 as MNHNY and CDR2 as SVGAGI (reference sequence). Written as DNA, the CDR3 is TGTGCCAGCAGTTACTACCAGGGTTTGGGCAATCAGCCCCAGCATTTT. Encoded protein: CASSYYQGLGNQPQHF.

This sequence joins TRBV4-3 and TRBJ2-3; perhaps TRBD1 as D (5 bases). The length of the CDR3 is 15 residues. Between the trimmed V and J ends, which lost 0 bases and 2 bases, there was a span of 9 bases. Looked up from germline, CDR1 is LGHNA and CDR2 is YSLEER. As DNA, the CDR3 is TGCGCCAGCAGCCAAGATAACAGGTTCACAGATACGCAGTATTTT. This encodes CASSQDNRFTDTQYF.

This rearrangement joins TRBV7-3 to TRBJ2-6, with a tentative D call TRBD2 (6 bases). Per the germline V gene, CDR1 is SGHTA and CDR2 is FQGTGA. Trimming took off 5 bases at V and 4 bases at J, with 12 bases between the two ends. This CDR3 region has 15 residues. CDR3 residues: CASSESAGGANVLTF. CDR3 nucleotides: TGTGCCAGCAGCGAGTCCGCGGGAGGGGCCAACGTCCTGACTTTC. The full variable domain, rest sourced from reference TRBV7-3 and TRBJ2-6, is GAGVSQTPSNKVTEKGKYVELRCDPISGHTALYWYRQSLGQGPEFLIYFQGTGAADDSGLPNDRFFAVRPEGSVSTLKIQRTERGDSAVYLCASSESAGGANVLTFGAGSRLTVL.

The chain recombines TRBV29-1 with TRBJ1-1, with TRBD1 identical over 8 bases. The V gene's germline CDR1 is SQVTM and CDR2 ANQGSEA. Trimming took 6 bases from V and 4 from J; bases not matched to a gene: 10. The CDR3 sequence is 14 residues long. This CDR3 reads CSVTRQGAGTEAFF. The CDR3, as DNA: TGCAGCGTCACTCGTCAGGGGGCCGGCACTGAAGCTTTCTTT.

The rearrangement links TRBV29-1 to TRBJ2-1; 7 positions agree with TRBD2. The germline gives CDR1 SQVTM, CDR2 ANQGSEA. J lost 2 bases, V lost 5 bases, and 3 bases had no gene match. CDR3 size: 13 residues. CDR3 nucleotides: TGCAGCGTTAGCGGGGCGGCCTACAATGAGCAGTTCTTC. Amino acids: CSVSGAAYNEQFF.

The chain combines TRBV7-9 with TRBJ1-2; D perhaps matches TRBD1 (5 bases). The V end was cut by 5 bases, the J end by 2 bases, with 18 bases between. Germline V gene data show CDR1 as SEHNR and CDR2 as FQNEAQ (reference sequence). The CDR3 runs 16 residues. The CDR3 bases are TGTGCCAGCAGCGACTGGGACGGAGGTCTAAACTATGGCTACACCTTC. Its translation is CASSDWDGGLNYGYTF.